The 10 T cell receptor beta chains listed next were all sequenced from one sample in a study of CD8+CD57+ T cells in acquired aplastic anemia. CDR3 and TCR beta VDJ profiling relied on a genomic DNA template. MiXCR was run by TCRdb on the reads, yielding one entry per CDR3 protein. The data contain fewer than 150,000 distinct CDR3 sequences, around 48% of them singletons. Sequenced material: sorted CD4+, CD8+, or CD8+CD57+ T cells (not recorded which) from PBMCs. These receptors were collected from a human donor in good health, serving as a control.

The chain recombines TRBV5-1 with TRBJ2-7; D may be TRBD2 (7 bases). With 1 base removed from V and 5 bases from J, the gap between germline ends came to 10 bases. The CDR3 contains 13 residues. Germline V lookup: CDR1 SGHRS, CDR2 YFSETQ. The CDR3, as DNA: TGCGCCAGCAGCTTGACGGGGGGCGACGAGCAGTACTTC. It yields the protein CASSLTGGDEQYF.

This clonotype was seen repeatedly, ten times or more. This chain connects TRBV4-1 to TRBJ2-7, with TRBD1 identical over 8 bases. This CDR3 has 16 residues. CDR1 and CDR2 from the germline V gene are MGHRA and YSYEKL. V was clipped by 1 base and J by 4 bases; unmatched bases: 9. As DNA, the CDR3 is TGCGCCAGCAGCCAAGCCCCGGGACAGGCCCCATACGAGCAGTACTTC. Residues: CASSQAPGQAPYEQYF.

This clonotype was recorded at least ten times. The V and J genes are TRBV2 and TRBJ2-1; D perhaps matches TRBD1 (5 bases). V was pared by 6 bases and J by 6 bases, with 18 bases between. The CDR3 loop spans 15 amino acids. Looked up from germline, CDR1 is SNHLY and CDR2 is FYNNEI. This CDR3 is CASSKQDIRGNEQFF. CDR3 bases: TGTGCCAGCAGCAAACAGGACATAAGGGGCAATGAGCAGTTCTTC.

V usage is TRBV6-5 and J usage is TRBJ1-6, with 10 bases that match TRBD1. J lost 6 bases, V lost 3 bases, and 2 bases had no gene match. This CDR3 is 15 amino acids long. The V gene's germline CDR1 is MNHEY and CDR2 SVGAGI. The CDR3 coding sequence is TGTGCCAGCAGTTATGGGGACAGGGGTAATTCACCCCTCCACTTT. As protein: CASSYGDRGNSPLHF.

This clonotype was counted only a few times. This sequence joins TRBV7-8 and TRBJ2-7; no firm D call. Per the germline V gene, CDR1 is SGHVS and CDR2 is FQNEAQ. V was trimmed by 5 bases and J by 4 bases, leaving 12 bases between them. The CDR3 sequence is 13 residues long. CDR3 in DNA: TGTGCCAGCAGCCTGAAGATGAATTACGAGCAGTACTTC. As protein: CASSLKMNYEQYF.

The DNA for the CDR3 is TGTGCCAGCAGCTCTTACAGGGGAATGGGGGATGAGCAGTTCTTC. This translates into CASSSYRGMGDEQFF. This chain uses TRBV7-3 with TRBJ2-1, with TRBD1 matching over 7 bases. The CDR3 has 15 residues. Germline-derived CDR1 and CDR2 are SGHTA and FQGTGA. After removal of 4 bases from V and 8 bases from J, the junction contained 11 bases not matched to a gene. Based on the CDR3 plus reference TRBV7-3 and TRBJ2-1, the full variable domain is GAGVSQTPSNKVTEKGKYVELRCDPISGHTALYWYRQSLGQGPEFLIYFQGTGAADDSGLPNDRFFAVRPEGSVSTLKIQRTERGDSAVYLCASSSYRGMGDEQFFGPGTRLTVL.

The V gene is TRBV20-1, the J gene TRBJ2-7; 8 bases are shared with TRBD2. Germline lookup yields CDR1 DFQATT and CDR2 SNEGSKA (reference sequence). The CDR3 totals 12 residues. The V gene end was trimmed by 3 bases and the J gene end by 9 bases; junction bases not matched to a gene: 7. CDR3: CSASGGANVQYF. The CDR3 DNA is TGCAGTGCTAGCGGGGGGGCTAACGTGCAGTACTTC.

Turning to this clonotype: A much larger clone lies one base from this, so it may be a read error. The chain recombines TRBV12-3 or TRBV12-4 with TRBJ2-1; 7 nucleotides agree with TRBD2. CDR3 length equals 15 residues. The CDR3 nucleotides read TGTACCAGCAGTAAGAGGGTGTCGGGGGGCAATGAGCAGTTCTTC. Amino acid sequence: CTSSKRVSGGNEQFF.

The CDR3: CASSSSAGFATNTEAFF. The CDR3 DNA follows: TGTGCCAGCAGCTCCTCAGCTGGGTTTGCGACAAACACTGAAGCTTTCTTT. The genes are TRBV11-2 and TRBJ1-1; D gene unclear. This CDR3 contains 17 residues. Per the germline V gene, CDR1 is SGHAT and CDR2 is FQNNGV. Trimming took 4 bases from V and 2 from J, leaving 20 bases between them.

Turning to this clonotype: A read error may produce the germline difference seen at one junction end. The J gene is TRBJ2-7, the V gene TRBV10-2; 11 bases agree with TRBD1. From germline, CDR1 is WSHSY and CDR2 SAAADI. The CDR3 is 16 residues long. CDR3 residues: CASSQLDRGLSYEQYF. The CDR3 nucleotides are TGTGCCAGCAGCCAATTGGACAGGGGGCTATCCTACGAGCAGTACTTC.